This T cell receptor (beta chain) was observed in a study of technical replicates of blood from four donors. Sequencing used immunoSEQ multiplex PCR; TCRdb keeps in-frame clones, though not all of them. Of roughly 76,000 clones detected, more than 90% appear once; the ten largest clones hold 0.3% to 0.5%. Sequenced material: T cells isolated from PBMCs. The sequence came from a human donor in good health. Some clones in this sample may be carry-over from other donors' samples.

The CDR3 nucleotides are TGTGCCAGCAGCGTACCTGGGGGGGATCTAGCGTCTAGCACAGATACGCAGTATTTT. It is translated as CASSVPGGDLASSTDTQYF. The chain employs TRBV9 and TRBJ2-3; 7 bases are a match to TRBD2. Germline values: CDR1 SGDLS, CDR2 YYNGEE. The CDR3 contains 19 residues. Germline trimming cut 1 base from V and 0 bases from J; bases unmatched to any gene: 14.